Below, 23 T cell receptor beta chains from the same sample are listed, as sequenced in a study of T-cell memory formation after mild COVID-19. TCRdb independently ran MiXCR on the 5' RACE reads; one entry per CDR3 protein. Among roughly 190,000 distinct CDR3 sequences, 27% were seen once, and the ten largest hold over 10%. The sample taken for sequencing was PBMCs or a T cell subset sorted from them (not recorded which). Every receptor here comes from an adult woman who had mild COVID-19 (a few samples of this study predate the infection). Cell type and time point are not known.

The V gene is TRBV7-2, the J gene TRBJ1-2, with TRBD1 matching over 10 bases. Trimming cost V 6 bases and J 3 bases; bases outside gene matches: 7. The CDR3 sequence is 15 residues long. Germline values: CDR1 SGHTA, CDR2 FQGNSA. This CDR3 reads CASRPRQGADYGYTF. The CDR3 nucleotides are TGTGCCAGCAGGCCTCGACAGGGGGCGGACTATGGCTACACCTTC.

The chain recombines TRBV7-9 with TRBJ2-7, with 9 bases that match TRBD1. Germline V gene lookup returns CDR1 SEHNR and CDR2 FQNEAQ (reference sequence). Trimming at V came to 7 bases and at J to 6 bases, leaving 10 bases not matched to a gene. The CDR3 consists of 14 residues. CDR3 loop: CASILTGGGFEQYF. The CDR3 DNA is TGTGCCAGCATCCTAACAGGGGGCGGGTTCGAGCAGTACTTC.

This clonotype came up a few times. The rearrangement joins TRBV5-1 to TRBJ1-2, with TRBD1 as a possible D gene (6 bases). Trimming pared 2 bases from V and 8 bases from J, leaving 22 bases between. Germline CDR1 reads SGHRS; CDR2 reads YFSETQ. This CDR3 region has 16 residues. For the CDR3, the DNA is TGCGCCAGCAGCTTCTCCGGGGGCTCTACCAGGACGGGCTACACCTTC. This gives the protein CASSFSGGSTRTGYTF. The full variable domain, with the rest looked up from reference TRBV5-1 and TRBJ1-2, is KAGVTQTPRYLIKTRGQQVTLSCSPISGHRSVSWYQQTPGQGLQFLFEYFSETQRNKGNFPGRFSGRQFSNSRSEMNVSTLELGDSALYLCASSFSGGSTRTGYTFGSGTRLTVV.

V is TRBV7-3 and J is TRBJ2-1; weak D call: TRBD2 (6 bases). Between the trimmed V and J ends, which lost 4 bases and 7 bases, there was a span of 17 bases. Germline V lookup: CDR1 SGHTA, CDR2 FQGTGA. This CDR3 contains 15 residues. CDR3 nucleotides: TGTGCCAGCAGCTCCCAGCGGGCGCCGGGGAATGAGCAGTTCTTC. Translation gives CASSSQRAPGNEQFF.

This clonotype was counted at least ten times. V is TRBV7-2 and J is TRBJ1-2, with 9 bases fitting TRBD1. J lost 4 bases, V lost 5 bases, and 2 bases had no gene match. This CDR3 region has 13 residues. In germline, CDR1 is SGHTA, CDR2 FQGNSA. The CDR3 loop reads CASSPTGGYGYTF. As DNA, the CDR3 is TGTGCCAGCAGCCCGACAGGGGGCTATGGCTACACCTTC.

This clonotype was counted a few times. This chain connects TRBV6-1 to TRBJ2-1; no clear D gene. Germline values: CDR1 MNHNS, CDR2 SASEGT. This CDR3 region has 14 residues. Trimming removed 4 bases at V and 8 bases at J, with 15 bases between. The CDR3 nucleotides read TGTGCCAGCAGTGCCCCCGGCAGTCCGGATGAGCAGTTCTTC. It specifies CASSAPGSPDEQFF.

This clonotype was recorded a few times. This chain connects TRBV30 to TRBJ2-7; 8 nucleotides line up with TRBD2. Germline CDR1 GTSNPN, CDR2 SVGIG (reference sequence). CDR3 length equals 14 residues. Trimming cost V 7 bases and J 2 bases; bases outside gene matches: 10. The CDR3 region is CALSSTGLAYEQYF. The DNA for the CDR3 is TGTGCCTTGAGCTCCACGGGACTAGCCTACGAGCAGTACTTC.

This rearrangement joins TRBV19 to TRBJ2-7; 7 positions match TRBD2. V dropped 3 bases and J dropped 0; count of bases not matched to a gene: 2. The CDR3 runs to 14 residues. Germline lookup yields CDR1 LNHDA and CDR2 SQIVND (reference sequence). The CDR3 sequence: CASSIGGGSYEQYF. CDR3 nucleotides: TGTGCCAGTAGTATCGGCGGGGGCTCCTACGAGCAGTACTTC.

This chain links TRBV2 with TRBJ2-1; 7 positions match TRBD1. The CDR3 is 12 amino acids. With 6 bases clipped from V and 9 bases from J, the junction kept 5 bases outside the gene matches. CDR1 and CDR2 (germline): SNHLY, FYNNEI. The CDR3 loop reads CASRDRPAEQFF. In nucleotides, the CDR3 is TGTGCCAGCAGGGACAGGCCGGCTGAGCAGTTCTTC.

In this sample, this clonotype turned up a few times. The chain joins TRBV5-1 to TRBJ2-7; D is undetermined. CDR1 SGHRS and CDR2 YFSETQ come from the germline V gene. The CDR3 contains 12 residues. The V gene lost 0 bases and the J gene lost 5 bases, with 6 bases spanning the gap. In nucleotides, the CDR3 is TGCGCCAGCAGCTTGGATAGTCACGAGCAGTACTTC. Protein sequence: CASSLDSHEQYF.

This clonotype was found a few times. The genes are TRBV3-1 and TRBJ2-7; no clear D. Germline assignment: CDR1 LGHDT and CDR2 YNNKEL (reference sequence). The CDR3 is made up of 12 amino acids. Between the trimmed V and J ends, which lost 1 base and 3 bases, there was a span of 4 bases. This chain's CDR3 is CASSQAGYEQYF. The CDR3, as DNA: TGTGCCAGCAGCCAAGCGGGCTACGAGCAGTACTTC.

In nucleotides, the CDR3 is TGCAGTGCTACCCATGGGGACGAGCAGTACTTC. It yields the protein CSATHGDEQYF. The chain recombines TRBV20-1 with TRBJ2-7; D is uncertain. V was shortened by 4 bases and J by 5 bases, with 9 bases between the two germline ends. Per the germline V gene, CDR1 is DFQATT and CDR2 is SNEGSKA (reference sequence). This CDR3 is built from 11 residues.

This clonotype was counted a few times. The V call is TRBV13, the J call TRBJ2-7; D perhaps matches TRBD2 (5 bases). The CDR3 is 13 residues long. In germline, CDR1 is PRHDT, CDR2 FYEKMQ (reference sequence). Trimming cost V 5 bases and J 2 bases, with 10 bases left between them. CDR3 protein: CASSHRDAYEQYF. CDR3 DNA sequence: TGTGCCAGCAGCCACCGGGATGCCTACGAGCAGTACTTC.

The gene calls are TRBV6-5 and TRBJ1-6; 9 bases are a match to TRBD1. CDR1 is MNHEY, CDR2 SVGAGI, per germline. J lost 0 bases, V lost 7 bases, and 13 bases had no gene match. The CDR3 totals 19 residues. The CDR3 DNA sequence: TGTGCCAGCACGAGACGAACCGGGGGACAGGGCTCCTATAATTCACCCCTCCACTTT. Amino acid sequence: CASTRRTGGQGSYNSPLHF.

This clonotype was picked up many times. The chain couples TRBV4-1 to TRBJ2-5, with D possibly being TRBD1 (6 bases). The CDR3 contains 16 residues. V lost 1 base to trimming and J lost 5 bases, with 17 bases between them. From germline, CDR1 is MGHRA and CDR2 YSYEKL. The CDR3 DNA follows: TGCGCCAGCAGCCAAGGCGTTGGGGGACATACGGAGACCCAGTACTTC. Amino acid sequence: CASSQGVGGHTETQYF.

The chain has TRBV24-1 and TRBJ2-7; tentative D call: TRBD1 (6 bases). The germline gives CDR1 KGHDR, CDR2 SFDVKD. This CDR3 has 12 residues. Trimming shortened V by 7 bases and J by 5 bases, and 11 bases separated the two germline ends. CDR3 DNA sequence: TGTGCCACCAGCGAGGGACATAACGAGCAGTACTTC. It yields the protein CATSEGHNEQYF.

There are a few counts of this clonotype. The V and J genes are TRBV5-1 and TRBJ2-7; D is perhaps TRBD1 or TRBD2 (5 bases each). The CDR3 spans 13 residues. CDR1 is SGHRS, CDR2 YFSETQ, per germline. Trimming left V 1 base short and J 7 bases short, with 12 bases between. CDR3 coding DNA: TGCGCCAGCAGCTTGCCCGGGACCGGGGAGCAGTACTTC. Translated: CASSLPGTGEQYF.

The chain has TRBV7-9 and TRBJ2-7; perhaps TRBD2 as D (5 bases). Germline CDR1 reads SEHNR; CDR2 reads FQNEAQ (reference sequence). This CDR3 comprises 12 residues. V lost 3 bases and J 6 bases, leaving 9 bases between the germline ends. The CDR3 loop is CASSLGSVEQYF. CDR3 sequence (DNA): TGTGCCAGCAGCTTGGGGAGTGTCGAGCAGTACTTC. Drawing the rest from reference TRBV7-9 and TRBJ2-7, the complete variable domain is DTGVSQNPRHKITKRGQNVTFRCDPISEHNRLYWYRQTLGQGPEFLTYFQNEAQLEKSRLLSDRFSAERPKGSFSTLEIQRTEQGDSAMYLCASSLGSVEQYFGPGTRLTVT.

The CDR3 loop is CSARDRFPSSTEAFF. The CDR3 nucleotides read TGCAGTGCTAGAGATCGATTCCCCTCAAGCACTGAAGCTTTCTTT. The chain uses TRBV20-1 and TRBJ1-1; D is unresolved. This CDR3 is 15 amino acids long. Germline values: CDR1 DFQATT, CDR2 SNEGSKA (reference sequence). The ends were cut back, 0 bases at V and 4 bases at J, with 15 bases in the middle.

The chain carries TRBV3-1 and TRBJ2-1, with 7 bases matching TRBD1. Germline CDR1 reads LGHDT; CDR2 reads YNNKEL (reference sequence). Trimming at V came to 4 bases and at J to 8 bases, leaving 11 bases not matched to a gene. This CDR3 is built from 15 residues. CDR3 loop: CASSPRDRSIHEQFF. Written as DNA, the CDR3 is TGTGCCAGCAGCCCGAGGGACAGATCCATCCATGAGCAGTTCTTC.

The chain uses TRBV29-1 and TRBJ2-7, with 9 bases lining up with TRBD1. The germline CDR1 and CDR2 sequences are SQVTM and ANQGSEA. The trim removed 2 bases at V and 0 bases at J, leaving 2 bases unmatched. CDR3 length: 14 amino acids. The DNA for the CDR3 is TGCAGCGTTGAATCGGGACAGGGCTCCTACGAGCAGTACTTC. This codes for CSVESGQGSYEQYF.

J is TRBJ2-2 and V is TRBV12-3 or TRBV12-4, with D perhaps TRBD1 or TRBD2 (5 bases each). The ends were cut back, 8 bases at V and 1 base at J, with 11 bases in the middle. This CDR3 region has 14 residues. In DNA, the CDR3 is TGTGCCAGCCAAGGGGCGGGGAACACCGGGGAGCTGTTTTTT. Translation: CASQGAGNTGELFF.

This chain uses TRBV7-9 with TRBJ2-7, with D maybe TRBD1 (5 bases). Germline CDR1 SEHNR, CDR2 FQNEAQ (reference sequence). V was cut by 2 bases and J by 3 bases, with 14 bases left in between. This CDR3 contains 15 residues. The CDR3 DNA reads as TGTGCCAGCAGCTTAATCCCAGGGTCGGACTACGAGCAGTACTTC. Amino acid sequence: CASSLIPGSDYEQYF.